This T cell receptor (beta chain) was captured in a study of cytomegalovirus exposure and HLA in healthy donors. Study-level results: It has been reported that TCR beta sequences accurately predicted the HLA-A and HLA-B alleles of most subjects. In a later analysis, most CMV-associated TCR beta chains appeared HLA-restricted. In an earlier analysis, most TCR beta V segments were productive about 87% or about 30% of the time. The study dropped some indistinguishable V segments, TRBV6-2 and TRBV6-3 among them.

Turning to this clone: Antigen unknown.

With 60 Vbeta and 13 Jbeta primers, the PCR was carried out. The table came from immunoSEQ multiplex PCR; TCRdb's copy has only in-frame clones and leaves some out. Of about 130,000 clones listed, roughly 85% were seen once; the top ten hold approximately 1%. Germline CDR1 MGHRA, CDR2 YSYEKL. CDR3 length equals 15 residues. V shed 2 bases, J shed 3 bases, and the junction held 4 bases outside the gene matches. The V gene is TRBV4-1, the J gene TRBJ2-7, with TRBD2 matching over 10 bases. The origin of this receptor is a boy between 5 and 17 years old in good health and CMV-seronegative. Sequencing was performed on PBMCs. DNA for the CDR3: TGCGCCAGCAGCCAACGGCTAGCGGGAGACTACGAGCAGTACTTC. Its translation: CASSQRLAGDYEQYF.